The 4 T cell receptor beta chains presented below share a single source sample, sequenced in a study of CD8+CD57+ T cells in acquired aplastic anemia. The template used for profiling TCR beta VDJ and CDR3 was genomic DNA. TCRdb re-called the reads through MiXCR, storing one row per CDR3 protein. This sample has roughly 130,000 distinct CDR3 sequences; more than 40% occur once, and the top ten carry about 2.3%. Sequencing was done on a sample of sorted CD4+, CD8+, or CD8+CD57+ T cells (not recorded which) from PBMCs. All receptors come from a human donor in good health, serving as a control.

This chain links TRBV4-3 with TRBJ1-6; TRBD1 is a possible D gene (5 bases). Trimming shortened V by 3 bases and J by 9 bases, and 12 bases separated the two germline ends. The CDR3 extends over 14 amino acids. The germline gives CDR1 LGHNA, CDR2 YSLEER. Here the CDR3 DNA reads TGCGCCAGCAGCCACGGGGCTCGTACTTCACCCCTCCACTTT. Protein product: CASSHGARTSPLHF.

In regard to this clonotype: A much larger clone differs by one base, so this may be a read error. This chain uses TRBV11-2 with TRBJ2-4; 8 nucleotides agree with TRBD1. The CDR3 is made up of 15 amino acids. Trimming at V came to 7 bases and at J to 0 bases, leaving 5 bases not matched to a gene. Per the germline V gene, CDR1 is SGHAT and CDR2 is FQNNGV. The CDR3 loop is CASTPRGLAKNIQYF. The CDR3 DNA reads TGTGCCAGCACCCCCAGGGGGCTAGCCAAAAACATTCAGTACTTC.

In this sample, this clonotype turned up many times. This sequence joins TRBV7-2 and TRBJ2-1; weak D call: TRBD2 (5 bases). Per germline, CDR1 SGHTA and CDR2 FQGNSA. There are 13 residues in the CDR3. Trimming left V 6 bases short and J 5 bases short, with 11 bases between. The CDR3 protein is CASSLGRNNEQFF. The CDR3 DNA follows: TGTGCCAGCAGTCTAGGGAGAAACAATGAGCAGTTCTTC.

This clonotype was found a few times. CDR3 sequence (DNA): TGTGCCAGCACCAAGGGACAGGAATCCTACGAGCAGTACTTC. Encoded protein: CASTKGQESYEQYF. This chain uses TRBV2 with TRBJ2-7; 8 nucleotides match TRBD1. Germline V gene lookup returns CDR1 SNHLY and CDR2 FYNNEI. V lost 7 bases to trimming and J lost 1 base; unmatched junction nucleotides: 6. The CDR3 is 14 amino acids.